These 5 T cell receptor beta chains were sequenced from one sample in a study of siplizumab effects on memory and regulatory T cells. The repertoire was sequenced with immunoSEQ multiplex PCR; TCRdb's copy has only in-frame clones and lacks some. The table has about 94,000 clones, 94% seen once. Sequenced: non-Treg CD4+ T cells sorted from blood. The source is a human donor in good health.

The sample holds one count of this clone. V usage is TRBV4-2 and J usage is TRBJ2-7, with 10 bases matching TRBD1. Germline V gives CDR1 LGHNA, CDR2 YNFKEQ. CDR3 length: 15 residues. Trimming at V came to 6 bases and at J to 7 bases, leaving 12 bases not matched to a gene. CDR3 nucleotides: TGTGCCAGCAGTAAGCCGGGACAGGGGCTAGTGGAGCAGTACTTC. Amino acid sequence: CASSKPGQGLVEQYF.

V is TRBV6-1 and J is TRBJ1-2, with D unresolved. V lost 1 base and J lost 4, with 13 bases in between. There are 15 residues in the CDR3. Looked up from germline, CDR1 is MNHNS and CDR2 is SASEGT. The DNA for the CDR3 is TGTGCCAGCAGTGAAGGTATGGGCCCGGTCTATGGCTACACCTTC. Translating gives CASSEGMGPVYGYTF.

The J gene is TRBJ2-7, the V gene TRBV7-2, with D hard to call. This CDR3 is built from 11 residues. Germline CDR1 and CDR2: SGHTA and FQGNSA. V was trimmed by 5 bases and J by 0 bases, leaving 2 bases between them. CDR3 DNA: TGTGCCAGCAGCCGCTCCTACGAGCAGTACTTC. This sequence encodes CASSRSYEQYF.

The V call is TRBV10-3, the J call TRBJ1-2; the D gene is possibly TRBD1 (6 bases). V was pared by 4 bases and J by 9 bases, with 18 bases between. This CDR3 has 14 residues. CDR1 and CDR2 (germline): ENHRY, SYGVKD. The CDR3 region is CAISGGPGLGSYTF. In DNA form, the CDR3 reads TGTGCCATCAGTGGGGGGCCCGGCTTGGGGAGCTACACCTTC.

This clone was observed once. The CDR3 region has the DNA TGTGCCAGCAGCCCTCCCTGGGGGAGCGATGAGCAGTTCTTC. Translating gives CASSPPWGSDEQFF. The chain uses TRBV9 and TRBJ2-1; D may correspond to TRBD1 or TRBD2 (5 bases each). Germline V gene data show CDR1 as SGDLS and CDR2 as YYNGEE. V was pared by 4 bases and J by 8 bases, with 16 bases between. The CDR3 sequence is 14 residues long. Full variable domain (missing parts from reference TRBV9 and TRBJ2-1): DSGVTQTPKHLITATGQRVTLRCSPRSGDLSVYWYQQSLDQGLQFLIQYYNGEERAKGNILERFSAQQFPDLHSELNLSSLELGDSALYFCASSPPWGSDEQFFGPGTRLTVL.